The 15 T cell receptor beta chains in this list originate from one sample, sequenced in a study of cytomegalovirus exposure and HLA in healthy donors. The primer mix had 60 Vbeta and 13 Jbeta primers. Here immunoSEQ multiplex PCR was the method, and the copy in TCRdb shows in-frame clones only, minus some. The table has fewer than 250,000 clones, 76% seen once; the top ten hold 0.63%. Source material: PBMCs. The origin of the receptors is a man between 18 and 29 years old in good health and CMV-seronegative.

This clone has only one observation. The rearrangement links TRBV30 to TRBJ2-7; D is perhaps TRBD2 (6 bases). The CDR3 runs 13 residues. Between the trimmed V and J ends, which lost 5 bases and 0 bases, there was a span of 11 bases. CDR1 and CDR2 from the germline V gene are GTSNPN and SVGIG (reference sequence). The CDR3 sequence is CAWARGSSYEQYF. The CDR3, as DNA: TGTGCCTGGGCCCGGGGGAGCTCCTACGAGCAGTACTTC.

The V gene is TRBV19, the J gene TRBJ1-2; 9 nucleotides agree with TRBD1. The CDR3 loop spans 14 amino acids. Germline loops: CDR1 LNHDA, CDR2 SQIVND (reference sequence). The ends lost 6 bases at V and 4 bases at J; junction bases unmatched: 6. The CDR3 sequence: CASRDRGSAYGYTF. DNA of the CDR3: TGTGCCAGTAGGGACAGGGGCTCGGCCTATGGCTACACCTTC.

The CDR3: CASSVAGGPTDTQYF. CDR3 DNA: TGTGCCAGCAGTGTAGCGGGGGGCCCCACAGATACGCAGTATTTT. The rearrangement joins TRBV28 to TRBJ2-3; 10 nucleotides agree with TRBD2. Germline values: CDR1 MDHEN, CDR2 SYDVKM. J gave up 2 bases and V 5 bases, and 4 bases lay outside the gene matches. CDR3 length: 15 residues.

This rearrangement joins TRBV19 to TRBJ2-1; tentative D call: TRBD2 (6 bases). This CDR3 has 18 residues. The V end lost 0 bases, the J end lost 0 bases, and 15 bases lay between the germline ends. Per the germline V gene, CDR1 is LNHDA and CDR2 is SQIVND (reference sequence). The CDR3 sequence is CASSIDRRALNSYNEQFF. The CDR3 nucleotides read TGTGCCAGTAGTATAGATCGGAGGGCCCTAAACTCCTACAATGAGCAGTTCTTC.

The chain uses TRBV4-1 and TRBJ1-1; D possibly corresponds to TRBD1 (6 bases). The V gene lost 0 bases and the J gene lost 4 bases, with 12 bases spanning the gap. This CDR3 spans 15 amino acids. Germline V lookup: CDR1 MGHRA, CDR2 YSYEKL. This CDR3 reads CASSQERGGVTEAFF. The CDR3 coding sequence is TGCGCCAGCAGCCAAGAGAGGGGGGGGGTCACTGAAGCTTTCTTT.

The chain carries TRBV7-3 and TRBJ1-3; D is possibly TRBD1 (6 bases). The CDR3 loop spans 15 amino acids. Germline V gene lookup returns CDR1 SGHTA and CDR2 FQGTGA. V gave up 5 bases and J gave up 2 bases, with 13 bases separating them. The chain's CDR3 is CASSKTGGPGNTIYF. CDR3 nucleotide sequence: TGTGCCAGCAGCAAGACAGGAGGTCCTGGAAACACCATATATTTT.

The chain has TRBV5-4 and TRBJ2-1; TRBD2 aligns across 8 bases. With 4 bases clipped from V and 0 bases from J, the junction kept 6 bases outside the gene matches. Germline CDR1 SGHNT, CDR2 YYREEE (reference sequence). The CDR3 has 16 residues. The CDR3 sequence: CASSMGGTSSYNEQFF. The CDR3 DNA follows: TGTGCCAGCAGCATGGGAGGGACTAGCTCCTACAATGAGCAGTTCTTC. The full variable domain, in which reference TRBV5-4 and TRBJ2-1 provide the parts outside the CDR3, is ETGVTQSPTHLIKTRGQQVTLRCSSQSGHNTVSWYQQALGQGPQFIFQYYREEENGRGNFPPRFSGLQFPNYSSELNVNALELDDSALYLCASSMGGTSSYNEQFFGPGTRLTVL.

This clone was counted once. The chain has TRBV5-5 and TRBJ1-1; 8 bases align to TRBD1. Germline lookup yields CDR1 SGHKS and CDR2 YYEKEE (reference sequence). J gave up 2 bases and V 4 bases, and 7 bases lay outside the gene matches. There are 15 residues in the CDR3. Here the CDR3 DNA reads TGTGCCAGCAGCAAACAGGGGGATCCTAACACTGAAGCTTTCTTT. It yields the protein CASSKQGDPNTEAFF.

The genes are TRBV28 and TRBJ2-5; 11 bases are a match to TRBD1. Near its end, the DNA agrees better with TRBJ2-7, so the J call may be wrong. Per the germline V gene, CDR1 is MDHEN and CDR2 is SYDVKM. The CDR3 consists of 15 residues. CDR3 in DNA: TGTGCCAGCAGTAACTCCGGGACAGGGGGCTACGAGCAGTACTTC. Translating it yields CASSNSGTGGYEQYF.

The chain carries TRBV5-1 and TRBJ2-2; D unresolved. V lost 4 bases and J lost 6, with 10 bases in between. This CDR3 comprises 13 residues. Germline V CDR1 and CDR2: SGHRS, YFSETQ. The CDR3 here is CASSPDGPGELFF. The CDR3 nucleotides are TGCGCCAGCAGCCCCGATGGCCCCGGGGAGCTGTTTTTT.

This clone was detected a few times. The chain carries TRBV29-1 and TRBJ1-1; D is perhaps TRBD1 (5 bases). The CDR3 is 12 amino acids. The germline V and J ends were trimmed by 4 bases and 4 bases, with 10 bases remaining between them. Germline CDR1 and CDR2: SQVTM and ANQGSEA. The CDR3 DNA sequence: TGCAGCGTTGGGCAGGGAATCACTGAAGCTTTCTTT. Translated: CSVGQGITEAFF.

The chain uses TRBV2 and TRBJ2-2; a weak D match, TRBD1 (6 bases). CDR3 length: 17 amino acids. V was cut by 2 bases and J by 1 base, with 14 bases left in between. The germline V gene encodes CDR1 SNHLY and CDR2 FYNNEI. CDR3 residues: CASSESPDRLNTGELFF. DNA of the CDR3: TGTGCCAGCAGTGAAAGCCCCGACAGGCTGAACACCGGGGAGCTGTTTTTT.

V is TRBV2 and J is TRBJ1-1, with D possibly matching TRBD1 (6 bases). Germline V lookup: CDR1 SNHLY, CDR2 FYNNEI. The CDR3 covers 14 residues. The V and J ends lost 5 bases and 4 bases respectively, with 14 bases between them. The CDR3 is CASSQQGVGTEAFF. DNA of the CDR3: TGTGCCAGCAGTCAACAGGGAGTAGGCACTGAAGCTTTCTTT. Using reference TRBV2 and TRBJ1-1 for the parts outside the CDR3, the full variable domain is EPEVTQTPSHQVTQMGQEVILRCVPISNHLYFYWYRQILGQKVEFLVSFYNNEISEKSEIFDDQFSVERPDGSNFTLKIRSTKLEDSAMYFCASSQQGVGTEAFFGQGTRLTVV.

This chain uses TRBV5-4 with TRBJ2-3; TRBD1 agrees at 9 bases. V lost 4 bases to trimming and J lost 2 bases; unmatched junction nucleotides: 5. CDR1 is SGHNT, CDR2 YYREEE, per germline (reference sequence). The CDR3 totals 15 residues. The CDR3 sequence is CASSGGTGFTDTQYF. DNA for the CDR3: TGTGCCAGCAGCGGCGGGACAGGGTTCACAGATACGCAGTATTTT. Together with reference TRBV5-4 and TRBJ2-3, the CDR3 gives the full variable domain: ETGVTQSPTHLIKTRGQQVTLRCSSQSGHNTVSWYQQALGQGPQFIFQYYREEENGRGNFPPRFSGLQFPNYSSELNVNALELDDSALYLCASSGGTGFTDTQYFGPGTRLTVL.

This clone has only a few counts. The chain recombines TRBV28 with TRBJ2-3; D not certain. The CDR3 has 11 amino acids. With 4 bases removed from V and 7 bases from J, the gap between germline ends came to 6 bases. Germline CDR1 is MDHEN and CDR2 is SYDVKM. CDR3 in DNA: TGTGCCAGCAGTTCGACTCATACGCAGTATTTT. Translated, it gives CASSSTHTQYF.